A single sample gave rise to the 32 T cell receptor beta chains below, sequenced in a study of lymphopenia after photon versus proton radiotherapy. Profiling relied on immunoSEQ multiplex PCR, and the TCRdb table lists in-frame clones only, not all of them. Of 150,000 to 200,000 clones in the sample, approximately 90% were seen once. Source: peripheral blood, taken from a patient treated with photon-based radiotherapy. Source of these receptors: a man aged 50 or older with gastric cancer.

This chain uses TRBV6-5 with TRBJ2-1, with D tentatively TRBD1 (7 bases). Looked up from germline, CDR1 is MNHEY and CDR2 is SVGAGI. The CDR3 has 14 amino acids. Trimming left V 4 bases short and J 7 bases short, with 14 bases between. This CDR3 reads CASSSATGRNEQFF. CDR3 nucleotide sequence: TGTGCCAGCAGTTCCGCGACAGGGAGGAATGAGCAGTTCTTC.

The chain has TRBV7-9 and TRBJ2-7; maybe TRBD1 (5 bases). The CDR3 is 15 residues long. The germline CDR1 and CDR2 sequences are SEHNR and FQNEAQ (reference sequence). The V end was cut by 2 bases, the J end by 4 bases, with 15 bases between. This CDR3 is CASSLLVREGYEQYF. In DNA, the CDR3 is TGTGCCAGCAGCTTATTAGTCAGGGAAGGATACGAGCAGTACTTC.

About this clone itself: A junction end diverges from the germline sequence, so it may reflect a read error. The CDR3 here is CASSTLSGRVDF. CDR3 bases: TGTGCCAGCAGCACCCTGAGCGGGAGAGTAGACTTC. The gene calls are TRBV9 and TRBJ2-5, with 8 bases identical to TRBD2. Germline lookup yields CDR1 SGDLS and CDR2 YYNGEE. CDR3 size: 12 residues.

The V call is TRBV7-2, the J call TRBJ2-1; no clear D. The length of the CDR3 is 15 residues. V lost 0 bases and J 7 bases, leaving 13 bases between the germline ends. Germline values: CDR1 SGHTA, CDR2 FQGNSA. The CDR3 coding sequence is TGTGCCAGCAGCTTAGCGGGTTCTGTATGGAATGAGCAGTTCTTC. Translated: CASSLAGSVWNEQFF.

This rearrangement joins TRBV9 to TRBJ2-2, with 8 positions matching TRBD1. V gave up 4 bases and J gave up 4 bases; unmatched junction bases: 6. Per germline, CDR1 SGDLS and CDR2 YYNGEE. CDR3 length: 15 residues. The CDR3 region is CASSSGQGLTGELFF. In nucleotides, the CDR3 is TGTGCCAGCAGCTCAGGACAGGGACTCACCGGGGAGCTGTTTTTT.

The gene calls are TRBV30 and TRBJ2-3; 9 nucleotides agree with TRBD2. The CDR3 is 17 amino acids. Trimming removed 1 base from V and 3 bases from J; junction bases left unmatched: 11. The germline V gene encodes CDR1 GTSNPN and CDR2 SVGIG (reference sequence). CDR3 sequence reads: CAWSGGLAGIYTDTQYF. In nucleotides, the CDR3 is TGTGCCTGGAGTGGAGGCCTAGCGGGAATATATACAGATACGCAGTATTTT.

The chain joins TRBV6-5 to TRBJ2-7, with D possibly matching TRBD1 (5 bases). The CDR3 loop spans 13 amino acids. Germline V gene lookup returns CDR1 MNHEY and CDR2 SVGAGI. Trimming removed 2 bases at V and 4 bases at J, with 9 bases between. The CDR3 region has the DNA TGTGCCAGCAGTTACCAGACAGATTACGAGCAGTACTTC. Encoded protein: CASSYQTDYEQYF.

The chain links TRBV14 to TRBJ2-3; D might be TRBD2 (6 bases). V lost 4 bases and J lost 2, with 25 bases in between. This CDR3 region has 19 residues. CDR1 SGHDN and CDR2 FVKESK come from the germline V gene. CDR3 DNA: TGTGCCAGCAGCCGAGGGAGCCAGCGGGCAAGGGCTTTCACAGATACGCAGTATTTT. This sequence encodes CASSRGSQRARAFTDTQYF.

This clone was seen only once. The chain carries TRBV10-3 and TRBJ2-7; 7 bases fit TRBD1. The germline CDR1 and CDR2 sequences are ENHRY and SYGVKD. The CDR3 consists of 16 residues. V dropped 6 bases and J dropped 0; count of bases not matched to a gene: 11. CDR3 nucleotide sequence: TGTGCCATCAGCGCCACTCTAGACAGGGCCTCCTACGAGCAGTACTTC. Amino acid sequence: CAISATLDRASYEQYF.

The chain links TRBV6-6 to TRBJ1-5, with 11 nucleotides matching TRBD1. The length of the CDR3 is 15 residues. J lost 3 bases, V lost 6 bases, and 4 bases had no gene match. The germline CDR1 and CDR2 sequences are MNHNY and SVGAGI (reference sequence). The CDR3 DNA sequence: TGTGCCAGCAGCCGGGACAGGGGGTACAATCAGCCCCAGCATTTT. Protein sequence: CASSRDRGYNQPQHF.

The chain combines TRBV4-1 with TRBJ2-4; no clear D gene. Per germline, CDR1 MGHRA and CDR2 YSYEKL. Trimming pared 0 bases from V and 4 bases from J, leaving 22 bases between. This CDR3 comprises 19 residues. CDR3: CASSQDYLPLRRLKNIQYF. CDR3 sequence (DNA): TGCGCCAGCAGCCAAGATTACCTGCCACTAAGAAGGCTAAAAAACATTCAGTACTTC.

This chain joins TRBV28 and TRBJ1-1; D remains unclear. This CDR3 contains 13 residues. V was pared by 8 bases and J by 2 bases, with 12 bases between. Germline CDR1 MDHEN, CDR2 SYDVKM. The CDR3 DNA sequence: TGTGCCAGCTATGGACGGTCAAACACTGAAGCTTTCTTT. Protein: CASYGRSNTEAFF. Based on the CDR3 plus reference TRBV28 and TRBJ1-1, the full variable domain is DVKVTQSSRYLVKRTGEKVFLECVQDMDHENMFWYRQDPGLGLRLIYFSYDVKMKEKGDIPEGYSVSREKKERFSLILESASTNQTSMYLCASYGRSNTEAFFGQGTRLTVV.

The CDR3 reads CASSQGASGGSRNEQFF. CDR3 DNA sequence: TGCGCCAGCAGCCAAGGGGCTAGCGGGGGAAGCCGGAATGAGCAGTTCTTC. The rearrangement joins TRBV4-1 to TRBJ2-1; 10 bases align to TRBD2. This CDR3 is 17 amino acids long. Germline values: CDR1 MGHRA, CDR2 YSYEKL. After removal of 1 base from V and 7 bases from J, the junction contained 10 bases not matched to a gene.

This chain connects TRBV2 to TRBJ1-1; no reliable D call. V lost 2 bases, J lost 3 bases, and 10 bases lay in between. The CDR3 length is 14 residues. Germline-derived CDR1 and CDR2 are SNHLY and FYNNEI. CDR3: CASSELREYTEAFF. Written as DNA, the CDR3 is TGTGCCAGCAGTGAACTACGGGAGTACACTGAAGCTTTCTTT.

The chain links TRBV27 to TRBJ2-1; TRBD2 matches 8 bases. Trimming took 7 bases from V and 8 from J; bases not matched to a gene: 13. Germline-derived CDR1 and CDR2 are MNHEY and SMNVEV (reference sequence). This CDR3 comprises 15 residues. The CDR3 sequence: CASTTLAASKDEQFF. Here the CDR3 DNA reads TGTGCCAGCACCACACTAGCGGCCTCTAAGGATGAGCAGTTCTTC.

Points on this clone: Additional DNA sequences in this sample encode the identical CDR3. The chain employs TRBV7-9 and TRBJ2-5; no reliable D call. The V end lost 2 bases, the J end lost 3 bases, and 7 bases lay between the germline ends. This CDR3 region has 13 residues. The germline gives CDR1 SEHNR, CDR2 FQNEAQ (reference sequence). The CDR3 is CASSLPPKETQYF. For the CDR3, the DNA is TGTGCCAGCAGCTTACCCCCGAAAGAGACCCAGTACTTC.

This clone was seen a single time. V gene TRBV7-7 combines with J gene TRBJ2-5; D perhaps matches TRBD2 (6 bases). The ends were cut back, 5 bases at V and 2 bases at J, with 18 bases in the middle. There are 16 residues in the CDR3. Germline CDR1 is SSHAT and CDR2 is FNYEAQ (reference sequence). The CDR3 DNA reads TGTGCCAGCAGCCAGAATCCCTCCGGAGGGCAAGAGACCCAGTACTTC. Its protein product is CASSQNPSGGQETQYF.

This chain connects TRBV4-1 to TRBJ2-2; tentatively, D is TRBD2 (6 bases). The CDR3 is 15 residues long. The V and J ends lost 0 bases and 1 base respectively, with 6 bases between them. CDR1 and CDR2 (germline): MGHRA, YSYEKL. This CDR3 reads CASSQDGGNTGELFF. In DNA, the CDR3 is TGCGCCAGCAGCCAAGACGGGGGGAACACCGGGGAGCTGTTTTTT.

J is TRBJ2-1 and V is TRBV4-1; D gene ambiguous. Trimming took off 0 bases at V and 6 bases at J, with 12 bases between the two ends. The germline CDR1 and CDR2 sequences are MGHRA and YSYEKL. The CDR3 is 15 residues long. The CDR3 loop reads CASSQESGRGNEQFF. The CDR3 region has the DNA TGCGCCAGCAGCCAAGAATCAGGTCGAGGCAATGAGCAGTTCTTC.

The V call is TRBV7-2, the J call TRBJ2-1, with TRBD2 matching over 11 bases. The CDR3 is 16 residues long. Germline trimming cut 5 bases from V and 7 bases from J; bases unmatched to any gene: 10. CDR1 is SGHTA and CDR2 is FQGNSA in the germline V gene. CDR3 in DNA: TGTGCCAGCAGCCCCAAGCTAGCGGGAGGCATGAATGAGCAGTTCTTC. This sequence encodes CASSPKLAGGMNEQFF.

This chain connects TRBV30 to TRBJ2-7, with TRBD2 identical over 8 bases. J gave up 7 bases and V 0 bases, and 8 bases lay outside the gene matches. This CDR3 is 14 amino acids long. Germline V CDR1 and CDR2: GTSNPN, SVGIG (reference sequence). CDR3 amino acids: CAWSVGGRLGEQYF. The CDR3 nucleotides read TGTGCCTGGAGTGTTGGCGGGAGGCTAGGGGAGCAGTACTTC. Filled out from reference TRBV30 and TRBJ2-7, the complete variable domain reads SQTIHQWPATLVQPVGSPLSLECTVEGTSNPNLYWYRQAAGRGLQLLFYSVGIGQISSEVPQNLSASRPQDRQFILSSKKLLLSDSGFYLCAWSVGGRLGEQYFGPGTRLTVT.

The chain has TRBV18 and TRBJ2-7; no clear D. The V gene's germline CDR1 is KGHSH and CDR2 LQKENI. V was cut by 0 bases and J by 2 bases, with 11 bases left in between. The CDR3 consists of 15 residues. The CDR3 loop reads CASSPPGTFAYEQYF. The CDR3 DNA follows: TGTGCCAGCTCACCACCGGGTACGTTCGCCTACGAGCAGTACTTC.

This sequence joins TRBV7-2 and TRBJ2-7; D gene unclear. Germline values: CDR1 SGHTA, CDR2 FQGNSA. The CDR3 covers 13 residues. Trimming removed 3 bases at V and 6 bases at J, with 12 bases between. The CDR3 bases are TGTGCCAGCAGCTTGGGTTTAGTCGGCGAGCAGTACTTC. It is translated as CASSLGLVGEQYF.

There are a few counts of this clone. This rearrangement joins TRBV7-8 to TRBJ2-7; TRBD1 is a possible D gene (7 bases). Per the germline V gene, CDR1 is SGHVS and CDR2 is FQNEAQ. The V gene lost 10 bases and the J gene lost 2 bases, with 15 bases spanning the gap. The CDR3 length is 13 residues. CDR3 coding DNA: TGTGCCACCAGGGGGGATGGGGCCTACGAGCAGTACTTC. Protein sequence: CATRGDGAYEQYF. Using reference TRBV7-8 and TRBJ2-7 for the parts outside the CDR3, the full variable domain is GAGVSQSPRYKVAKRGQDVALRCDPISGHVSLFWYQQALGQGPEFLTYFQNEAQLDKSGLPSDRFFAERPEGSVSTLKIQRTQQEDSAVYLCATRGDGAYEQYFGPGTRLTVT.

The chain links TRBV4-1 to TRBJ2-7; D perhaps matches TRBD2 (5 bases). V lost 1 base to trimming and J lost 2 bases, with 6 bases between them. Per the germline V gene, CDR1 is MGHRA and CDR2 is YSYEKL. CDR3 length: 13 residues. The DNA of the CDR3 is TGCGCCAGCAGCCAAGTCGGGACCTACGAGCAGTACTTC. Translating gives CASSQVGTYEQYF.

This clone occurred once. The V gene is TRBV9, the J gene TRBJ1-2; 8 bases align to TRBD1. The J segment lost 4 bases and the V segment lost 0 bases, leaving 8 bases of the junction unmatched. Germline V gives CDR1 SGDLS, CDR2 YYNGEE. The CDR3 spans 16 residues. This chain's CDR3 is CASSVAPGTGSYGYTF. DNA for the CDR3: TGTGCCAGCAGCGTAGCTCCGGGGACAGGATCCTATGGCTACACCTTC.

This chain uses TRBV29-1 with TRBJ2-3; the match to TRBD1 covers 9 bases. The CDR3 has 16 residues. V lost 3 bases and J lost 4; bases outside the gene matches: 11. CDR1 SQVTM and CDR2 ANQGSEA come from the germline V gene. The CDR3 sequence is CSVEGGQGFGADTQYF. Written as DNA, the CDR3 is TGCAGCGTTGAGGGGGGACAGGGCTTTGGGGCAGATACGCAGTATTTT.

The gene calls are TRBV19 and TRBJ2-1; TRBD2 agrees at 10 bases. Germline lookup yields CDR1 LNHDA and CDR2 SQIVND (reference sequence). The CDR3 totals 18 residues. V trimming: 3 bases; J trimming: 0 bases; junction bases outside the gene matches: 8. For the CDR3, the DNA is TGTGCCAGTAGTATTTATGGGCTAGCGGGAGCCTCCTACAATGAGCAGTTCTTC. It yields the protein CASSIYGLAGASYNEQFF.

In DNA, the CDR3 is TGTGCCAGCAGCTTACAGGAGGCCACTGAAGCTTTCTTT. Its protein product is CASSLQEATEAFF. The V gene is TRBV7-9, the J gene TRBJ1-1; no reliable D call. The V gene's germline CDR1 is SEHNR and CDR2 FQNEAQ (reference sequence). The CDR3 is made up of 13 amino acids. The V gene lost 2 bases and the J gene lost 4 bases, with 8 bases spanning the gap.

This clone was seen a single time. The chain joins TRBV19 to TRBJ1-5; D remains unclear. The CDR3 loop spans 15 amino acids. V dropped 1 base and J dropped 0 bases, with 7 bases sitting between them. The V gene's germline CDR1 is LNHDA and CDR2 SQIVND (reference sequence). The chain's CDR3 is CASSIGLGSNQPQHF. CDR3 in DNA: TGTGCCAGTAGTATAGGACTAGGTAGCAATCAGCCCCAGCATTTT.

The CDR3 protein is CAWTPRGGRGWAYGYTF. In DNA, the CDR3 is TGTGCCTGGACCCCACGAGGCGGGAGGGGGTGGGCCTATGGCTACACCTTC. This chain joins TRBV30 and TRBJ1-2, with TRBD1 as a possible D gene (6 bases). This CDR3 region has 17 residues. Between the trimmed V and J ends, which lost 4 bases and 4 bases, there was a span of 25 bases. Germline V lookup: CDR1 GTSNPN, CDR2 SVGIG (reference sequence).

This clone appeared many times. The chain links TRBV10-3 to TRBJ2-1; no clear D gene. The germline V gene encodes CDR1 ENHRY and CDR2 SYGVKD. The length of the CDR3 is 11 residues. Trimming left V 10 bases short and J 5 bases short, with 9 bases between. DNA for the CDR3: TGTGCCACCAACGTCAACAATGAGCAGTTCTTC. Protein sequence: CATNVNNEQFF.